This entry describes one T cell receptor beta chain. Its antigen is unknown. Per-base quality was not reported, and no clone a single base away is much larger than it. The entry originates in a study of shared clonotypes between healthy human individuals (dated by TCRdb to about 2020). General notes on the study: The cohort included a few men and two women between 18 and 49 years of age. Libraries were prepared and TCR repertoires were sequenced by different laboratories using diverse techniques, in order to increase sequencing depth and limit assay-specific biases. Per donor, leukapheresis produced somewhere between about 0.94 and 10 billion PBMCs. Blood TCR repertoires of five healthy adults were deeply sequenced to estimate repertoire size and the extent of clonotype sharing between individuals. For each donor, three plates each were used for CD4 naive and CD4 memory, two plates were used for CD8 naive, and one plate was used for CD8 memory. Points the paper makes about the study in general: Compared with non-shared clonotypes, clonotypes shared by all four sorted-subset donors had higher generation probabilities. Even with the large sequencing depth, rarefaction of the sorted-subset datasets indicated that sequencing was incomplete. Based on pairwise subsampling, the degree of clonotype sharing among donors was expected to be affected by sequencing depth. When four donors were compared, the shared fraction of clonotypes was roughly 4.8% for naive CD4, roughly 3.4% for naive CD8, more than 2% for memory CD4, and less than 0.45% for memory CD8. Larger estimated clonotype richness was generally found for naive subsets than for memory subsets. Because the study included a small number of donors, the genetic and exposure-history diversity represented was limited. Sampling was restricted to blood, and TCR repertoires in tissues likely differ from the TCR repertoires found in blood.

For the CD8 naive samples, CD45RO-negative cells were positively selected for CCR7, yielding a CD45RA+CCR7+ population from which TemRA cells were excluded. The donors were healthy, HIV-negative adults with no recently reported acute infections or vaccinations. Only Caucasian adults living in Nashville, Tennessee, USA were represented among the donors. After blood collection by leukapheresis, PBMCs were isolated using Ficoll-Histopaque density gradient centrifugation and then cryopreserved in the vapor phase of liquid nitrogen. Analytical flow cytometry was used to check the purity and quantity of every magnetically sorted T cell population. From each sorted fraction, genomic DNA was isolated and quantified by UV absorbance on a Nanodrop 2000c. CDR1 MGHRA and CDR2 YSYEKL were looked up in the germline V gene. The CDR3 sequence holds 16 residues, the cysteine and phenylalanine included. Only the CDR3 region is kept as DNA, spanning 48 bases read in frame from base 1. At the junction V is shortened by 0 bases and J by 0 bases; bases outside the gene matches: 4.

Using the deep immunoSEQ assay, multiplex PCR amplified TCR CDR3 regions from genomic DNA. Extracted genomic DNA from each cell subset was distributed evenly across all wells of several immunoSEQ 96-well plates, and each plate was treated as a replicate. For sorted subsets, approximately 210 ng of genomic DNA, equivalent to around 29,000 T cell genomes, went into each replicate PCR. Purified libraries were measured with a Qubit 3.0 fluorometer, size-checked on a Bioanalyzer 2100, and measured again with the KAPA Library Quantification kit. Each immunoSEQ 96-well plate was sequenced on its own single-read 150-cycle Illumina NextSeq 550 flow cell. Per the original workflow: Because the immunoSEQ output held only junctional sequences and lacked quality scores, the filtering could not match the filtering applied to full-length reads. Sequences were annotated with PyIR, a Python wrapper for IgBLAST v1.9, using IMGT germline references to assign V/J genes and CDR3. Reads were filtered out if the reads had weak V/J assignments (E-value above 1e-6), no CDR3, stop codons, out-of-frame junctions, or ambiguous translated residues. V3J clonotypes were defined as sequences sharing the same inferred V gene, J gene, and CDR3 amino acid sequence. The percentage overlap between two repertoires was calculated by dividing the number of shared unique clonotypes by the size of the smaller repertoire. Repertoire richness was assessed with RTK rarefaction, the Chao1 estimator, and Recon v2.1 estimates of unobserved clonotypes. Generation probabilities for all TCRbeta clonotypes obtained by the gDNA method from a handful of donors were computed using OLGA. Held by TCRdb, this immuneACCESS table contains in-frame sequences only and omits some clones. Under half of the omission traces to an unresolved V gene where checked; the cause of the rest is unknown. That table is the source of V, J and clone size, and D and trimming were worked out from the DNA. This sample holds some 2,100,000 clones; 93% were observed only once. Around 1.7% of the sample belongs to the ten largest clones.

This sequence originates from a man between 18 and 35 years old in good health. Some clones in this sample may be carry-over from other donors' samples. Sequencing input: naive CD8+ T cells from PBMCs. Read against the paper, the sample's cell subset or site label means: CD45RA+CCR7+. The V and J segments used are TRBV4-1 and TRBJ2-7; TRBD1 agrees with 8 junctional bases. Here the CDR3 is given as CASSQDRTGSSYEQYF. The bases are TGCGCCAGCAGCCAAGACAGGACAGGGAGCTCCTACGAGCAGTACTTC.